This passage covers 24 T cell receptor beta chains from one sample sequenced in a study of T cell responses to AZD1222 COVID-19 vaccine. Produced via immunoSEQ multiplex PCR; TCRdb's table is partial and in-frame only. The sample holds some 120,000 clones; about 90% are singletons and the top ten take more than 1.5%. The sample here was peripheral blood, taken 28 days after the second AZD1222 dose. These receptor sequences come from an adult who received the AZD1222 COVID-19 vaccine.

CDR3: CAAEGDRGGGYTEAFF. For the CDR3, the DNA is TGTGCCGCCGAGGGGGACAGGGGCGGGGGGTATACTGAAGCTTTCTTT. V gene TRBV28 combines with J gene TRBJ1-1; 10 nucleotides line up with TRBD1. V lost 11 bases and J lost 5; bases outside the gene matches: 17. This CDR3 has 16 residues. In germline, CDR1 is MDHEN, CDR2 SYDVKM.

This clone occurred once. This chain links TRBV5-1 with TRBJ1-4; D remains unclear. The V gene lost 2 bases and the J gene lost 0 bases, with 5 bases spanning the gap. The V gene's germline CDR1 is SGHRS and CDR2 YFSETQ. The CDR3 is 14 amino acids. This CDR3 is CASSLTSTNEKLFF. In DNA form, the CDR3 reads TGCGCCAGCAGCTTAACCTCAACTAATGAAAAACTGTTTTTT. The whole variable domain, filled in from reference TRBV5-1 and TRBJ1-4, reads KAGVTQTPRYLIKTRGQQVTLSCSPISGHRSVSWYQQTPGQGLQFLFEYFSETQRNKGNFPGRFSGRQFSNSRSEMNVSTLELGDSALYLCASSLTSTNEKLFFGSGTQLSVL.

J is TRBJ2-7 and V is TRBV6-5; perhaps TRBD1 as D (6 bases). The CDR3 loop spans 13 amino acids. Germline V gene data show CDR1 as MNHEY and CDR2 as SVGAGI. V lost 5 bases to trimming and J lost 2 bases, with 10 bases between them. DNA of the CDR3: TGTGCCAGCAGTCCACAGGGAACCTACGAGCAGTACTTC. Its protein product is CASSPQGTYEQYF.

V usage is TRBV5-1 and J usage is TRBJ1-4; 7 positions match TRBD1. The germline gives CDR1 SGHRS, CDR2 YFSETQ. The length of the CDR3 is 13 residues. Trimming took 7 bases from V and 3 from J; bases not matched to a gene: 3. The CDR3 loop reads CASSGTANEKLFF. Here the CDR3 DNA reads TGCGCCAGCTCCGGGACAGCTAATGAAAAACTGTTTTTT.

The gene calls are TRBV3-1 (or the pseudogene TRBV3-2) and TRBJ2-1; a weak D match, TRBD1 (6 bases). This CDR3 has 14 residues. With 1 base removed from V and 7 bases from J, the gap between germline ends came to 11 bases. The V gene's germline CDR1 is LGHDT and CDR2 YNNKEL (reference sequence). CDR3 protein: CASSQVGQMNEQFF. Written as DNA, the CDR3 is TGTGCCAGCAGCCAAGTAGGACAGATGAATGAGCAGTTCTTC.

This clone has a handful of counts. This chain connects TRBV5-1 to TRBJ2-7, with TRBD1 matching 8 bases. The CDR3 is made up of 14 amino acids. Germline V gives CDR1 SGHRS, CDR2 YFSETQ. Trimming at V came to 0 bases and at J to 4 bases, leaving 3 bases not matched to a gene. CDR3 DNA sequence: TGCGCCAGCAGCTTGGACAGGGGGATATACGAGCAGTACTTC. Encoded protein: CASSLDRGIYEQYF.

This chain uses TRBV28 with TRBJ1-6, with D uncertain. Germline-derived CDR1 and CDR2 are MDHEN and SYDVKM. Trimming pared 5 bases from V and 4 bases from J, leaving 12 bases between. This CDR3 region has 15 residues. The CDR3 is CASSRKDAYNSPLHF. DNA for the CDR3: TGTGCCAGCAGTCGCAAGGATGCTTATAATTCACCCCTCCACTTT. Full variable domain (remainder filled in from reference TRBV28 and TRBJ1-6): DVKVTQSSRYLVKRTGEKVFLECVQDMDHENMFWYRQDPGLGLRLIYFSYDVKMKEKGDIPEGYSVSREKKERFSLILESASTNQTSMYLCASSRKDAYNSPLHFGNGTRLTVT.

The rearrangement uses TRBV9 and TRBJ2-7, with 7 bases that match TRBD1. The length of the CDR3 is 13 residues. V lost 4 bases to trimming and J lost 3 bases; unmatched junction nucleotides: 4. The germline V gene encodes CDR1 SGDLS and CDR2 YYNGEE. The CDR3 loop is CASSLRQGYEQYF. Written as DNA, the CDR3 is TGTGCCAGCAGCCTCAGACAGGGCTACGAGCAGTACTTC.

The genes are TRBV5-1 and TRBJ1-3; perhaps TRBD1 as D (6 bases). The germline CDR1 and CDR2 sequences are SGHRS and YFSETQ. The CDR3 has 16 residues. Deletions cut 0 bases from V and 2 bases from J, with 12 bases between. The CDR3 reads CASSLEQGIAGNTIYF. CDR3 DNA: TGCGCCAGCAGCTTGGAGCAGGGGATCGCTGGAAACACCATATATTTT.

In the case of this clone: The CDR3 end shows no conserved phenylalanine or tryptophan, and so a read error is likely. The DNA is omitted, as the CDR3 cannot be located on it reliably, and the CDR3 follows TCRdb's listing. This chain uses TRBV1 with TRBJ2-7; the table names TRBD2, a call not compared with the DNA. TRBV1 is an annotated pseudogene. The CDR3 numbers 10 amino acids, ends counted. The CDR3 is CTSSHRLAGL.

This chain links TRBV11-2 with TRBJ2-7; 10 bases are a match to TRBD2. With 1 base clipped from V and 3 bases from J, the junction kept 0 bases outside the gene matches. The CDR3 is made up of 14 amino acids. The germline V gene has CDR1 SGHAT and CDR2 FQNNGV. CDR3 amino acids: CASSLVAGGYEQYF. The CDR3 nucleotides read TGTGCCAGCAGCTTAGTAGCGGGAGGCTACGAGCAGTACTTC. Filled out from reference TRBV11-2 and TRBJ2-7, the complete variable domain reads EAGVAQSPRYKIIEKRQSVAFWCNPISGHATLYWYQQILGQGPKLLIQFQNNGVVDDSQLPKDRFSAERLKGVDSTLKIQPAKLEDSAVYLCASSLVAGGYEQYFGPGTRLTVT.

This clone occurred once. This sequence joins TRBV5-8 and TRBJ1-6; no reliable D call. The V gene lost 0 bases and the J gene lost 11 bases, with 3 bases spanning the gap. CDR3 length equals 11 residues. Germline V gives CDR1 SGHTS, CDR2 YDEGEE. For the CDR3, the DNA is TGTGCCAGCAGCTTGGAGGCACCCCTCCACTTT. It translates to CASSLEAPLHF.

This clone was found once. This chain links TRBV10-2 with TRBJ2-2, with a weak D call TRBD1 (5 bases). CDR1 is WSHSY, CDR2 SAAADI, per germline. There are 14 residues in the CDR3. V was clipped by 10 bases and J by 1 base, with 13 bases between them. For the CDR3, the DNA is TGCGCCATATCAGGGAACCTGAACACCGGGGAGCTGTTTTTT. Amino acid sequence: CAISGNLNTGELFF.

V is TRBV28 and J is TRBJ1-5; D unclear. V gave up 7 bases and J gave up 9 bases, with 13 bases separating them. The CDR3 loop spans 12 amino acids. Germline V gene sequence: CDR1 MDHEN, CDR2 SYDVKM. In nucleotides, the CDR3 is TGTGCCAGCACCGCCCCTGGGTCGCCCCAGCATTTT. Translation gives CASTAPGSPQHF.

The chain links TRBV28 to TRBJ2-3; 12 nucleotides agree with TRBD2. The CDR3 length is 20 residues. The V and J ends lost 5 bases and 1 base, in that order; junction bases with no gene match: 16. Germline V gene lookup returns CDR1 MDHEN and CDR2 SYDVKM. The CDR3 region is CASSLPPGLAGSGGTDTQYF. DNA for the CDR3: TGTGCCAGCAGTCTGCCGCCGGGACTAGCGGGCTCTGGCGGCACAGATACGCAGTATTTT.

The sample holds a few counts of this clone. The J gene is TRBJ2-1, the V gene TRBV9, with 10 bases lining up with TRBD2. Germline V lookup: CDR1 SGDLS, CDR2 YYNGEE. This CDR3 comprises 17 residues. The trim removed 0 bases at V and 5 bases at J, leaving 8 bases unmatched. The CDR3 coding sequence is TGTGCCAGCAGCGTAGAGCGGCGTAGCGGGGGGAACAATGAGCAGTTCTTC. Translated, it gives CASSVERRSGGNNEQFF.

The chain couples TRBV7-9 to TRBJ2-1; D is unclear. Trimming took 4 bases from V and 7 from J, leaving 5 bases between them. The germline CDR1 and CDR2 sequences are SEHNR and FQNEAQ (reference sequence). The CDR3 consists of 11 residues. CDR3 protein: CASSSQNEQFF. DNA of the CDR3: TGTGCCAGCAGCTCGCAAAATGAGCAGTTCTTC. Using reference TRBV7-9 and TRBJ2-1 for the parts outside the CDR3, the full variable domain is DTGVSQNPRHKITKRGQNVTFRCDPISEHNRLYWYRQTLGQGPEFLTYFQNEAQLEKSRLLSDRFSAERPKGSFSTLEIQRTEQGDSAMYLCASSSQNEQFFGPGTRLTVL.

The gene calls are TRBV5-4 and TRBJ2-1; D gene ambiguous. The CDR3 spans 14 residues. With 2 bases removed from V and 0 bases from J, the gap between germline ends came to 6 bases. Germline V gene data show CDR1 as SGHNT and CDR2 as YYREEE (reference sequence). The CDR3 region is CASSLKSSYNEQFF. CDR3 DNA: TGTGCCAGCAGCTTAAAGAGCTCCTACAATGAGCAGTTCTTC. Full variable domain (outside the CDR3, taken from reference TRBV5-4 and TRBJ2-1): ETGVTQSPTHLIKTRGQQVTLRCSSQSGHNTVSWYQQALGQGPQFIFQYYREEENGRGNFPPRFSGLQFPNYSSELNVNALELDDSALYLCASSLKSSYNEQFFGPGTRLTVL.

The chain recombines TRBV7-3 with TRBJ2-3, with 9 bases aligning to TRBD1. This CDR3 is 15 amino acids long. Trimming removed 11 bases from V and 6 bases from J; junction bases left unmatched: 15. Germline V lookup: CDR1 SGHTA, CDR2 FQGTGA. For the CDR3, the DNA is TGTGCCTCCTCCCTCCGGGACAGGGTTGGTGATACGCAGTATTTT. It translates to CASSLRDRVGDTQYF.

J is TRBJ1-2 and V is TRBV28, with D possibly TRBD1 on 5 matching bases. The germline gives CDR1 MDHEN, CDR2 SYDVKM. Trimming stripped 6 bases from V and 0 bases from J, with 11 bases between. The CDR3 length is 14 residues. The CDR3 DNA follows: TGTGCCAGCAGCCGGGGGATGACTAACTATGGCTACACCTTC. The encoded protein is CASSRGMTNYGYTF.

J is TRBJ2-2 and V is TRBV25-1; 9 bases agree with TRBD1. The CDR3 length is 14 residues. Germline V gene lookup returns CDR1 MGHDK and CDR2 SYGVNS. Unmatched junction bases numbered 5, after V lost 5 bases and J lost 7 bases. The CDR3 reads CASSNRGRFGELFF. CDR3 sequence (DNA): TGTGCCAGCAGTAACAGGGGGCGCTTCGGGGAGCTGTTTTTT.

This chain joins TRBV7-2 and TRBJ1-5; TRBD1 agrees at 8 bases. Germline values: CDR1 SGHTA, CDR2 FQGNSA. The trim removed 3 bases at V and 7 bases at J, leaving 8 bases unmatched. The CDR3 sequence is 15 residues long. The CDR3 DNA reads as TGTGCCAGCAGCTTGGCCGGGACAGGCGGGCAGCCCCAGCATTTT. Its translation: CASSLAGTGGQPQHF.

The chain combines TRBV28 with TRBJ2-7, with 13 bases that match TRBD2. Germline CDR1 and CDR2: MDHEN and SYDVKM. Losses at the gene ends were 11 bases for V and 0 bases for J; bases not matched to a gene: 13. This CDR3 comprises 17 residues. CDR3 sequence (DNA): TGTGCCGGGGCCCCGGGACTAGCGGGAAGGAGCTCCTACGAGCAGTACTTC. Translated: CAGAPGLAGRSSYEQYF.

For the CDR3, the DNA is TGTGCCAGCAGACCCACGGGAGAACGATTCGATGAGCAGTTCTTC. Translating it yields CASRPTGERFDEQFF. The chain employs TRBV7-3 and TRBJ2-1; maybe TRBD2 (6 bases). V was trimmed by 6 bases and J by 8 bases, leaving 20 bases between them. This CDR3 comprises 15 residues. The germline CDR1 and CDR2 sequences are SGHTA and FQGTGA.